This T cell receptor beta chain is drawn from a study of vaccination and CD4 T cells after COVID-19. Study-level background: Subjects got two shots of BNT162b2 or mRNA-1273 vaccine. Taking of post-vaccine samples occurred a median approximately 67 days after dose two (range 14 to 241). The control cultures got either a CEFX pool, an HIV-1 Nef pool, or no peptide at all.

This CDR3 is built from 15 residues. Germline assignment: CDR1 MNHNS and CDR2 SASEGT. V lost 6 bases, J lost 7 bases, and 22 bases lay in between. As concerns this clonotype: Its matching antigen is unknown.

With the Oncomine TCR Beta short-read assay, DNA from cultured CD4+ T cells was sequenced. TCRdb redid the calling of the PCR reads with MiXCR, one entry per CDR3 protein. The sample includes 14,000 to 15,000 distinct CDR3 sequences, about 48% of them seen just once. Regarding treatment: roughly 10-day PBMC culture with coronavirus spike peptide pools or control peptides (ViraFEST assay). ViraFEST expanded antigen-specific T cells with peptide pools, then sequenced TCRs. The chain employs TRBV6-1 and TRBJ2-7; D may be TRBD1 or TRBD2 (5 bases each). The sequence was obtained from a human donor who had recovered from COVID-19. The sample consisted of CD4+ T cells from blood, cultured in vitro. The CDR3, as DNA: TGTGCCAGCAGATATGATGGGACCTGGGTCACGGAGCAGTACTTC. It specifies CASRYDGTWVTEQYF.